A single sample gave rise to the 14 T cell receptor beta chains below, sequenced in a study of T cell responses to AZD1222 COVID-19 vaccine. Sequencing was performed with immunoSEQ multiplex PCR; in TCRdb, only in-frame clones are kept and a portion is missing. Seen here are a few hundred thousand clones, roughly 93% observed once, and the top ten hold around 0.5%. Here the sequenced sample was peripheral blood, taken on day 0 of AZD1222 vaccination. The receptors shown here come from an adult in good health.

The chain carries TRBV3-1 (or the pseudogene TRBV3-2) and TRBJ1-1; perhaps TRBD1 as D (5 bases). This CDR3 is built from 15 residues. The ends were cut back, 0 bases at V and 1 base at J, with 9 bases in the middle. Germline lookup yields CDR1 LGHDT and CDR2 YNNKEL (reference sequence). For the CDR3, the DNA is TGTGCCAGCAGCCAAGAACGGGGGTGGAACACTGAAGCTTTCTTT. Protein product: CASSQERGWNTEAFF.

The chain employs TRBV3-1 (or the pseudogene TRBV3-2) and TRBJ2-1, with unresolved D. Germline CDR1 LGHDT, CDR2 YNNKEL (reference sequence). V dropped 6 bases and J dropped 4 bases, with 4 bases sitting between them. The CDR3 extends over 11 amino acids. The CDR3: CASRIYNEQFF. The CDR3 region has the DNA TGTGCCAGCAGGATATACAATGAGCAGTTCTTC.

The chain uses TRBV7-9 and TRBJ2-3; 7 positions match TRBD1. The CDR3 runs to 15 residues. Germline CDR1 is SEHNR and CDR2 is FQNEAQ (reference sequence). V trimming: 5 bases; J trimming: 4 bases; junction bases outside the gene matches: 9. The DNA for the CDR3 is TGTGCCAGCAGCCGCCTGACAGGGCCCCCAGATACGCAGTATTTT. Its translation is CASSRLTGPPDTQYF.

The DNA of the CDR3 is TGTGCCAGCAGCTTATCAGTCCAAGAGACCCAGTACTTC. Translating it yields CASSLSVQETQYF. The rearrangement joins TRBV7-9 to TRBJ2-5; D remains unclear. CDR1 SEHNR and CDR2 FQNEAQ come from the germline V gene (reference sequence). The CDR3 loop spans 13 amino acids. Trimming stripped 2 bases from V and 1 base from J, with 5 bases between.

The count of this clone is one. The chain uses TRBV4-1 and TRBJ2-7, with TRBD1 matching 9 bases. The CDR3 length is 13 residues. The germline V gene has CDR1 MGHRA and CDR2 YSYEKL. With V trimmed by 6 bases and J by 5 bases, 5 bases remained unmatched. The DNA for the CDR3 is TGCGCCAGCAGTCAGGGACAGGGCGACGAGCAGTACTTC. Translation: CASSQGQGDEQYF.

The chain uses TRBV9 and TRBJ1-4; the D is unclear. CDR3 length equals 11 residues. In germline, CDR1 is SGDLS, CDR2 YYNGEE. Trimming shortened V by 3 bases and J by 8 bases, and 5 bases separated the two germline ends. CDR3 amino acids: CASSAGEKLFF. The CDR3 DNA sequence: TGTGCCAGCAGCGCGGGGGAAAAACTGTTTTTT.

V gene TRBV7-2 combines with J gene TRBJ2-1; TRBD1 or TRBD2 may be the D gene (5 bases each). The CDR3 is made up of 17 amino acids. CDR1 and CDR2 from the germline V gene are SGHTA and FQGNSA. Between the trimmed V and J ends, which lost 5 bases and 2 bases, there was a span of 19 bases. The CDR3 nucleotides read TGTGCCAGCAGCGGCTATATGGGGGAGTTCCCCTACAATGAGCAGTTCTTC. Protein product: CASSGYMGEFPYNEQFF.

The V and J genes are TRBV5-6 and TRBJ2-1; the D gene is possibly TRBD2 (5 bases). Deletions cut 6 bases from V and 10 bases from J, with 26 bases between. Germline V gene sequence: CDR1 SGHDT, CDR2 YYEEEE. The CDR3 is made up of 16 amino acids. Here the CDR3 reads CASTRVRADLTIEQFF. The CDR3 nucleotides read TGTGCCAGCACTCGGGTGAGGGCAGACCTAACAATCGAGCAGTTCTTC.

This clone was observed once. The chain joins TRBV3-1 (or the pseudogene TRBV3-2) to TRBJ2-7; 8 nucleotides line up with TRBD1. The CDR3 extends over 15 amino acids. With 4 bases clipped from V and 0 bases from J, the junction kept 5 bases outside the gene matches. The germline gives CDR1 LGHDT, CDR2 YNNKEL (reference sequence). CDR3 protein: CASSRGQDTSYEQYF. In nucleotides, the CDR3 is TGTGCCAGCAGCCGGGGACAGGACACCTCCTACGAGCAGTACTTC.

The J gene is TRBJ2-4, the V gene TRBV3-1 (or the pseudogene TRBV3-2); the D is unclear. The V end was cut by 0 bases, the J end by 7 bases, with 13 bases between. From germline, CDR1 is LGHDT and CDR2 YNNKEL (reference sequence). The CDR3 loop spans 15 amino acids. CDR3 in amino acids: CASSQDYVLGNIQYF. CDR3 bases: TGTGCCAGCAGCCAAGATTACGTCCTGGGGAACATTCAGTACTTC.

The CDR3 DNA reads as TGTGCCAGCAGCTCCGGCACCTTC. Translation gives CASSSGTF. V gene TRBV7-9 combines with J gene TRBJ1-2; D is uncertain. Germline assignment: CDR1 SEHNR and CDR2 FQNEAQ (reference sequence). The CDR3 runs 8 residues. The ends were cut back, 4 bases at V and 13 bases at J, with 4 bases in the middle. The full variable domain, rest sourced from reference TRBV7-9 and TRBJ1-2, is DTGVSQNPRHKITKRGQNVTFRCDPISEHNRLYWYRQTLGQGPEFLTYFQNEAQLEKSRLLSDRFSAERPKGSFSTLEIQRTEQGDSAMYLCASSSGTFGSGTRLTVV.

The rearrangement uses TRBV9 and TRBJ2-1, with 9 bases fitting TRBD2. Germline V gene sequence: CDR1 SGDLS, CDR2 YYNGEE. Trimming took 0 bases from V and 9 from J; bases not matched to a gene: 7. There are 15 residues in the CDR3. CDR3 coding DNA: TGTGCCAGCAGCGTAGGAGATGCGGGAGGGGGTGAGCAGTTCTTC. Its protein product is CASSVGDAGGGEQFF. The whole variable domain, filled in from reference TRBV9 and TRBJ2-1, reads DSGVTQTPKHLITATGQRVTLRCSPRSGDLSVYWYQQSLDQGLQFLIQYYNGEERAKGNILERFSAQQFPDLHSELNLSSLELGDSALYFCASSVGDAGGGEQFFGPGTRLTVL.

This chain joins TRBV27 and TRBJ2-7; D may correspond to TRBD1 or TRBD2 (7 bases each). This CDR3 region has 15 residues. V was clipped by 5 bases and J by 3 bases, with 17 bases between them. Germline CDR1 reads MNHEY; CDR2 reads SMNVEV (reference sequence). The CDR3 nucleotides read TGTGCCAGCAGTCGGGGGGACAGCCTTGTCTACGAGCAGTACTTC. The encoded protein is CASSRGDSLVYEQYF.

The chain couples TRBV6-2 or TRBV6-3 to TRBJ1-5; possibly TRBD1 for D (6 bases). Trimming took off 6 bases at V and 1 base at J, with 10 bases between the two ends. Germline values: CDR1 MNHEY, CDR2 SVGEGT. CDR3 length equals 14 residues. The CDR3 DNA is TGTGCCAGCAGCCGGGACACCAGCAATCAGCCCCAGCATTTT. Residues: CASSRDTSNQPQHF.